The 20 T cell receptor beta chains reported below all come from one sample, sequenced in a study of Graves' ophthalmopathy and Graves' hyperthyroidism. The sequenced template was RNA, covering the TCR beta CDR3 region. HTBI primers were employed in first-round RT-PCR, then a second-round multiplex PCR followed. TCRdb reprocessed the multiplex PCR reads with MiXCR, giving one entry per CDR3 protein. The table has about 390,000 distinct CDR3 sequences, approximately 15% seen once. Sequencing was carried out using peripheral blood. All receptors derive from a woman between 18 and 30 years old with stable Graves' hyperthyroidism.

This clonotype was seen at least ten times. The chain has TRBV6-4 and TRBJ1-5; 7 nucleotides line up with TRBD1. Trimming removed 5 bases from V and 4 bases from J; junction bases left unmatched: 17. CDR1 is MRHNA, CDR2 SNTAGT, per germline. The CDR3 has 18 residues. As DNA, the CDR3 is TGTGCCAGCAGTCCGCAGGCCGCCGGGACAGCGAAGAATCAGCCCCAGCATTTT. Amino acid sequence: CASSPQAAGTAKNQPQHF.

This clonotype was recorded many times. This chain uses TRBV19 with TRBJ1-2, with 9 positions matching TRBD1. Germline lookup yields CDR1 LNHDA and CDR2 SQIVND (reference sequence). CDR3 length: 15 residues. Unmatched junction bases numbered 10, after V lost 6 bases and J lost 5 bases. The CDR3 DNA is TGTGCCAGTAGAGTTCAGGACAGGGGTTCGTATGGCTACACCTTC. Amino acid sequence: CASRVQDRGSYGYTF.

The rearrangement links TRBV9 to TRBJ1-2; 9 bases are a match to TRBD1. The germline CDR1 and CDR2 sequences are SGDLS and YYNGEE. The V and J ends lost 4 bases and 4 bases, in that order; junction bases with no gene match: 8. There are 15 residues in the CDR3. The CDR3 sequence is CASSFRQGEIYGYTF. The CDR3 bases are TGTGCCAGCAGCTTTCGACAGGGGGAGATCTATGGCTACACCTTC.

In its sample, this clonotype was seen a few times. V and J are TRBV24-1 and TRBJ2-5, with TRBD2 matching 9 bases. The CDR3 spans 15 residues. Germline-derived CDR1 and CDR2 are KGHDR and SFDVKD. The V segment lost 6 bases and the J segment 0 bases; nucleotides outside the gene matches: 4. The CDR3 bases are TGTGCCACCAGTTTTAGCGGGGGAAACCAAGAGACCCAGTACTTC. It codes for CATSFSGGNQETQYF.

This clonotype was detected ten times or more. The chain joins TRBV19 to TRBJ1-1, with 9 bases lining up with TRBD1. The CDR3 loop spans 14 amino acids. J was trimmed by 5 bases and V by 6 bases; bases with no gene match: 7. CDR1 LNHDA and CDR2 SQIVND come from the germline V gene (reference sequence). CDR3 sequence (DNA): TGTGCCAGTAGAAAACAGGGGGCTTCTACTGAAGCTTTCTTT. Amino acid sequence: CASRKQGASTEAFF. The whole variable domain, filled in from reference TRBV19 and TRBJ1-1, reads DGGITQSPKYLFRKEGQNVTLSCEQNLNHDAMYWYRQDPGQGLRLIYYSQIVNDFQKGDIAEGYSVSREKKESFPLTVTSAQKNPTAFYLCASRKQGASTEAFFGQGTRLTVV.

This sequence joins TRBV11-1 and TRBJ2-2, with D possibly being TRBD1 (6 bases). Trimming stripped 6 bases from V and 8 bases from J, with 22 bases between. Germline V gene data show CDR1 as SGHAT and CDR2 as FQDESV (reference sequence). This CDR3 is 16 amino acids long. The CDR3: CASRTGSTTNAGELFF. DNA of the CDR3: TGTGCCAGCAGGACAGGTTCCACCACTAACGCAGGGGAGCTGTTTTTT.

The sample holds many counts of this clonotype. This sequence joins TRBV10-3 and TRBJ1-2; no clear D gene. CDR1 and CDR2 (germline): ENHRY, SYGVKD. CDR3 length: 15 amino acids. The V end lost 0 bases, the J end lost 7 bases, and 15 bases lay between the germline ends. The CDR3 DNA reads TGTGCCATCAGTGAGTCTGGAGACGTTACGGCTGGCTACACCTTC. It yields the protein CAISESGDVTAGYTF.

This rearrangement joins TRBV13 to TRBJ1-1; the D gene is possibly TRBD1 (6 bases). Germline V lookup: CDR1 PRHDT, CDR2 FYEKMQ (reference sequence). The V end lost 7 bases, the J end lost 2 bases, and 11 bases lay between the germline ends. The CDR3 has 13 amino acids. The CDR3 DNA sequence: TGTGCCAGCAACATCAGGGGTAACACTGAAGCTTTCTTT. Its protein is CASNIRGNTEAFF.

This clonotype has a count of ten or more. The chain uses TRBV6-2 or TRBV6-3 and TRBJ2-7; D call uncertain. V was trimmed by 8 bases and J by 3 bases, leaving 5 bases between them. The CDR3 spans 10 residues. The germline V gene encodes CDR1 MNHEY and CDR2 SVGEGT. The CDR3 reads CASGDYEQYF. The CDR3 DNA reads as TGTGCCAGCGGCGACTACGAGCAGTACTTC.

The chain has TRBV7-2 and TRBJ2-5, with D tentatively TRBD1 or TRBD2 (5 bases each). Germline values: CDR1 SGHTA, CDR2 FQGNSA. Trimming pared 2 bases from V and 7 bases from J, leaving 14 bases between. The CDR3 length is 14 residues. CDR3 sequence: CASSLNRLGGTQYF. CDR3 nucleotides: TGTGCCAGCAGCTTAAACAGGCTAGGAGGGACCCAGTACTTC. The whole variable domain, remainder taken from reference TRBV7-2 and TRBJ2-5, is GAGVSQSPSNKVTEKGKDVELRCDPISGHTALYWYRQSLGQGLEFLIYFQGNSAPDKSGLPSDRFSAERTGGSVSTLTIQRTQQEDSAVYLCASSLNRLGGTQYFGPGTRLLVL.

The chain uses TRBV14 and TRBJ2-7; no clear D. Deletions cut 0 bases from V and 4 bases from J, with 10 bases between. Germline V gene lookup returns CDR1 SGHDN and CDR2 FVKESK. This CDR3 region has 14 residues. CDR3 protein: CASSQEPGIYEQYF. In nucleotides, the CDR3 is TGTGCCAGCAGCCAAGAACCAGGTATTTACGAGCAGTACTTC. Based on the CDR3 plus reference TRBV14 and TRBJ2-7, the full variable domain is EAGVTQFPSHSVIEKGQTVTLRCDPISGHDNLYWYRRVMGKEIKFLLHFVKESKQDESGMPNNRFLAERTGGTYSTLKVQPAELEDSGVYFCASSQEPGIYEQYFGPGTRLTVT.

With regard to this clonotype: Lacking the conserved final phenylalanine or tryptophan, this CDR3 likely reflects a read error. This chain connects TRBV12-3 or TRBV12-4 to TRBJ1-5, with 9 bases aligning to TRBD1. Trimming removed 7 bases from V and 6 bases from J; junction bases left unmatched: 7. The CDR3 covers 14 residues. Here the CDR3 reads CASIDRGGGQPQHS. As DNA, the CDR3 is TGTGCCAGCATTGACAGGGGGGGGGGTCAGCCCCAGCATTCT.

This chain uses TRBV18 with TRBJ2-4; possible D gene TRBD1, 6 bases. Germline CDR1 KGHSH, CDR2 LQKENI. V lost 4 bases and J 14 bases, leaving 15 bases between the germline ends. The CDR3 covers 12 residues. The CDR3 DNA is TGTGCCAGCTCACAGACAGGCTGGATTAAGTACTTC. The encoded protein is CASSQTGWIKYF.

This clonotype has only a few counts. The chain joins TRBV2 to TRBJ1-3; TRBD1 aligns across 8 bases. The length of the CDR3 is 17 residues. Trimming at V came to 7 bases and at J to 3 bases, leaving 14 bases not matched to a gene. CDR1 is SNHLY, CDR2 FYNNEI, per germline. The CDR3 bases are TGTGCCAGCACTATCCGGGACAGGCCGGATAGTGGAAACACCATATATTTT. Its translation is CASTIRDRPDSGNTIYF.

This clonotype showed up many times. This chain uses TRBV6-5 with TRBJ1-1, with a tentative D call TRBD1 (5 bases). The CDR3 has 14 residues. The germline gives CDR1 MNHEY, CDR2 SVGAGI. V was pared by 2 bases and J by 0 bases, with 7 bases between. CDR3 region: CASSYRGLNTEAFF. CDR3 in DNA: TGTGCCAGCAGTTACAGGGGATTGAACACTGAAGCTTTCTTT.

This clonotype has ten or more counts. This chain joins TRBV20-1 and TRBJ2-4; no clear D. The V gene's germline CDR1 is DFQATT and CDR2 SNEGSKA (reference sequence). V dropped 3 bases and J dropped 3 bases, with 9 bases sitting between them. CDR3 length equals 13 residues. CDR3 loop: CSASVVDKNIQYF. Here the CDR3 DNA reads TGCAGTGCTAGTGTGGTGGACAAAAACATTCAGTACTTC.

The table lists this clonotype with many counts. The V gene is TRBV6-5, the J gene TRBJ2-7; D ambiguous. The V and J ends lost 2 bases and 2 bases respectively, with 16 bases between them. The germline V gene encodes CDR1 MNHEY and CDR2 SVGAGI. The length of the CDR3 is 16 residues. CDR3: CASSYPTWTRPYEQYF. For the CDR3, the DNA is TGTGCCAGCAGTTACCCGACTTGGACCCGGCCCTACGAGCAGTACTTC.

The chain carries TRBV20-1 and TRBJ1-1; tentative D call: TRBD1 (5 bases). The CDR3 covers 14 residues. V was pared by 3 bases and J by 2 bases, with 13 bases between. Germline V lookup: CDR1 DFQATT, CDR2 SNEGSKA (reference sequence). This chain's CDR3 is CSARGQRGNTEAFF. The CDR3 DNA reads as TGCAGTGCTAGGGGGCAGAGGGGTAACACTGAAGCTTTCTTT.

This clonotype occurred many times. V gene TRBV7-3 combines with J gene TRBJ1-1; D is perhaps TRBD1 (5 bases). V gave up 4 bases and J gave up 4 bases, with 13 bases separating them. The CDR3 covers 14 residues. Germline V gene sequence: CDR1 SGHTA, CDR2 FQGTGA. The CDR3 DNA reads as TGTGCCAGCAGCTCCAGGGAAGGCAGCACTGAAGCTTTCTTT. This sequence encodes CASSSREGSTEAFF.

This clonotype was seen many times. The CDR3 here is CATSDPAWVGELFF. CDR3 DNA sequence: TGTGCCACCAGTGATCCCGCTTGGGTCGGGGAGCTGTTTTTT. V is TRBV24-1 and J is TRBJ2-2; D is ambiguous. CDR3 size: 14 residues. Germline V gives CDR1 KGHDR, CDR2 SFDVKD. The ends were cut back, 3 bases at V and 7 bases at J, with 11 bases in the middle.